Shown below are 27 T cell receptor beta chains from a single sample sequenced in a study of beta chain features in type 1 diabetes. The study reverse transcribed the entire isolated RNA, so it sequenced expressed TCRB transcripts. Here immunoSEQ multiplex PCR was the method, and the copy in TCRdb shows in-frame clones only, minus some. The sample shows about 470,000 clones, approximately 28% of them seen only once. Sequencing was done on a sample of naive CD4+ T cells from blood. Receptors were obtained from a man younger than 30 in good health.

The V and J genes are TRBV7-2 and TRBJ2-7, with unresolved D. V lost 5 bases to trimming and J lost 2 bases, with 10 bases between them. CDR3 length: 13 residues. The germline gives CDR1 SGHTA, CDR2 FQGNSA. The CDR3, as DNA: TGTGCCAGCAGCCCCTTTCCGACCTACGAGCAGTACTTC. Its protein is CASSPFPTYEQYF.

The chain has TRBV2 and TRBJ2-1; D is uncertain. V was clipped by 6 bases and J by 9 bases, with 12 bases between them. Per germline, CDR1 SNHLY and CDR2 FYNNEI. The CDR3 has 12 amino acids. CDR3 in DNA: TGTGCCAGCAGATCCCGAGGCGGTGAGCAGTTCTTC. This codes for CASRSRGGEQFF.

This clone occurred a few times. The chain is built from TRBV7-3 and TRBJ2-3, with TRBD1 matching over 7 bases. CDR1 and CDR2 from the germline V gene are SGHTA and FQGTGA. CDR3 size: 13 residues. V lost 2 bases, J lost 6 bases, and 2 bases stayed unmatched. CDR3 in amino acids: CASSLQGVDTQYF. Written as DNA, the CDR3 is TGTGCCAGCAGCTTACAGGGGGTTGATACGCAGTATTTT.

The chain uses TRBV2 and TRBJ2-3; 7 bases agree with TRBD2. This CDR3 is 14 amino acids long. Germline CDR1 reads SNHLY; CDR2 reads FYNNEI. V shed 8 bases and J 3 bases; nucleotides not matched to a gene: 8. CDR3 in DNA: TGTGCCAGCTCGAGGGAGGGTGGGACAGATACGCAGTATTTT. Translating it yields CASSREGGTDTQYF.

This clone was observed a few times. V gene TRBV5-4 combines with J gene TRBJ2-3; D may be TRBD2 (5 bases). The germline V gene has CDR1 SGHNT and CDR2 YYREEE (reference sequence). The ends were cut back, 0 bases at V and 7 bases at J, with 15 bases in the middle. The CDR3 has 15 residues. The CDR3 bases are TGTGCCAGCAGCTTGGGGGCACTAGAGTCCTATACGCAGTATTTT. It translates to CASSLGALESYTQYF.

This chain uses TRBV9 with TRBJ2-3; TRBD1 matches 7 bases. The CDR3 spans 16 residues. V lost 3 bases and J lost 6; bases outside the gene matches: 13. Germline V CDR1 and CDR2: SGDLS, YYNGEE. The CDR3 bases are TGTGCCAGCAGCGCGACAGGGTCGGAGTATGCGGATACGCAGTATTTT. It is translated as CASSATGSEYADTQYF.

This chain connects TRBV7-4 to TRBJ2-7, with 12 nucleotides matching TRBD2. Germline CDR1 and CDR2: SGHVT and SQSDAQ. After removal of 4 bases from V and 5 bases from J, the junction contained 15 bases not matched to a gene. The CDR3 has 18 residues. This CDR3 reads CASSSGHPLAGGNNEQYF. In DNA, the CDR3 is TGTGCCAGCAGCTCAGGCCATCCTCTAGCGGGAGGGAACAACGAGCAGTACTTC. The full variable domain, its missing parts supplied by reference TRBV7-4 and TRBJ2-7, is GAGVSQSPRYKVAKRGRDVALRCDSISGHVTLYWYRQTLGQGSEVLTYSQSDAQRDKSGRPSGRFSAERPERSVSTLKIQRTEQGDSAVYLCASSSGHPLAGGNNEQYFGPGTRLTVT.

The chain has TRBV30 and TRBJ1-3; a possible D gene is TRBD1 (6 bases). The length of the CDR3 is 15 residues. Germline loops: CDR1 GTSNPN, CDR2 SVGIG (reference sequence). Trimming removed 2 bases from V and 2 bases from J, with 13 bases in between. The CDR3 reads CAWSYQGLAGNTIYF. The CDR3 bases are TGTGCCTGGAGTTATCAGGGGTTGGCTGGAAACACCATATATTTT. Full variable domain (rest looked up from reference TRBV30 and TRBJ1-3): SQTIHQWPATLVQPVGSPLSLECTVEGTSNPNLYWYRQAAGRGLQLLFYSVGIGQISSEVPQNLSASRPQDRQFILSSKKLLLSDSGFYLCAWSYQGLAGNTIYFGEGSWLTVV.

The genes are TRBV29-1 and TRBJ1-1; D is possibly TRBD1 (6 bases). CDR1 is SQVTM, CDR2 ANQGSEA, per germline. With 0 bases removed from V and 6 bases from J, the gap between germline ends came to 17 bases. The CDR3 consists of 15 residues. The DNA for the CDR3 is TGCAGCGTTGAAGATCGGGGCAGGGGAAGGTCTGAAGCTTTCTTT. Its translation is CSVEDRGRGRSEAFF.

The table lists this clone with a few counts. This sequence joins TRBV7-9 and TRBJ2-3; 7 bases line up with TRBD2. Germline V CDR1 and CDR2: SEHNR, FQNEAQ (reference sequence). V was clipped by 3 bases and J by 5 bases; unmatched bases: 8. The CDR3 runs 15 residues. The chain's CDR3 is CASSFWTGGEDTQYF. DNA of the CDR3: TGTGCCAGCAGCTTCTGGACGGGGGGTGAAGATACGCAGTATTTT.

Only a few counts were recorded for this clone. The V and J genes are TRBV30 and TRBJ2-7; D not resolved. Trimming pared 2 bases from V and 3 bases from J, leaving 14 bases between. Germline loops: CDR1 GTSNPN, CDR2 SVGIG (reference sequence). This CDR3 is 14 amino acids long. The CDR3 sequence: CAWSPGPFLYEQYF. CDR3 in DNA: TGTGCCTGGAGTCCCGGGCCCTTCCTCTACGAGCAGTACTTC.

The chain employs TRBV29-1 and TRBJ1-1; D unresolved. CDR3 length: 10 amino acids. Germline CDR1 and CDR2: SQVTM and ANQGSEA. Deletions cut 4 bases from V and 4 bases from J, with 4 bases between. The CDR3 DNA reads TGCAGCGTTGGGAGCACTGAAGCTTTCTTT. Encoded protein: CSVGSTEAFF.

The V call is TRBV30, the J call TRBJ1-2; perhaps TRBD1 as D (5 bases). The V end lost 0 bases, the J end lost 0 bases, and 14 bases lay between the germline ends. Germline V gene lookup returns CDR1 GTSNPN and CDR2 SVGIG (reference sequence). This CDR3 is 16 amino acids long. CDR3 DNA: TGTGCCTGGAGTGTACATGATCGACAGTCTAACTATGGCTACACCTTC. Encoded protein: CAWSVHDRQSNYGYTF.

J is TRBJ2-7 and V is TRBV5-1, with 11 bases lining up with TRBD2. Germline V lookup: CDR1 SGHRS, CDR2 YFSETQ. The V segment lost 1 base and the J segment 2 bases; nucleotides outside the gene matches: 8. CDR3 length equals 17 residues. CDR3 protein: CASSLKALAGEPYEQYF. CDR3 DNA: TGCGCCAGCAGCTTGAAGGCACTAGCGGGAGAGCCCTACGAGCAGTACTTC.

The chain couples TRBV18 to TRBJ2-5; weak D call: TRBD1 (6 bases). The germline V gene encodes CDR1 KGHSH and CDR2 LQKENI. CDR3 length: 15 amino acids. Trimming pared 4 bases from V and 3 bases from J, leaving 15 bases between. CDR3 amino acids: CASSRLWGREETQYF. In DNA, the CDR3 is TGTGCCAGCTCACGACTATGGGGGCGCGAAGAGACCCAGTACTTC.

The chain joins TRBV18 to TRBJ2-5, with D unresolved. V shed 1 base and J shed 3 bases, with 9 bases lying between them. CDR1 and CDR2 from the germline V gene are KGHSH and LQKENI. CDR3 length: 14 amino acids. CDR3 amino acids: CASSPRQIEETQYF. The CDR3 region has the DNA TGTGCCAGCTCACCACGGCAGATAGAAGAGACCCAGTACTTC.

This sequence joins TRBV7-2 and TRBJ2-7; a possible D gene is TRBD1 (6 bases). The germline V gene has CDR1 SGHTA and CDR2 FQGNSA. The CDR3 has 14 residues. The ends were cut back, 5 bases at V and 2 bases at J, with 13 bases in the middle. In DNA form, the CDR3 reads TGTGCCAGCAGCCTACAGGGAGTCACCTACGAGCAGTACTTC. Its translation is CASSLQGVTYEQYF.

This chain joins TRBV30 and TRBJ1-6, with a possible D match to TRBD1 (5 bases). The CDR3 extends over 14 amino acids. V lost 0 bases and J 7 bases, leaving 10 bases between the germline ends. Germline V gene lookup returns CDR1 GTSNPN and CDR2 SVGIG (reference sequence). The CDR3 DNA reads TGTGCCTGGAGTGTACGGGCAGGGAATTCACCCCTCCACTTT. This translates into CAWSVRAGNSPLHF. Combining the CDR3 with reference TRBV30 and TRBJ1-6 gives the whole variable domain SQTIHQWPATLVQPVGSPLSLECTVEGTSNPNLYWYRQAAGRGLQLLFYSVGIGQISSEVPQNLSASRPQDRQFILSSKKLLLSDSGFYLCAWSVRAGNSPLHFGNGTRLTVT.

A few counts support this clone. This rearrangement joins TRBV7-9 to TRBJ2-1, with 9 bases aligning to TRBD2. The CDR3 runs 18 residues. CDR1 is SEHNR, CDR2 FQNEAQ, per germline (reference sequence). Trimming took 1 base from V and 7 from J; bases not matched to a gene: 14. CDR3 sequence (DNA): TGTGCCAGCAGCTTAGGAATCCTGACTAGCGGTAACCTTAATGAGCAGTTCTTC. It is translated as CASSLGILTSGNLNEQFF.

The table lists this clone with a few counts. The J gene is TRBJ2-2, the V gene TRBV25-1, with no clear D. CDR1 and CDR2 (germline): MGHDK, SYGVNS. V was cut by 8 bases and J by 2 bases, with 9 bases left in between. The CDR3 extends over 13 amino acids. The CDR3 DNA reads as TGTGCCAGCGCTAAGGGAAACACCGGGGAGCTGTTTTTT. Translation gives CASAKGNTGELFF. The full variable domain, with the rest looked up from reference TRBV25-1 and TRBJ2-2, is EADIYQTPRYLVIGTGKKITLECSQTMGHDKMYWYQQDPGMELHLIHYSYGVNSTEKGDLSSESTVSRIRTEHFPLTLESARPSHTSQYLCASAKGNTGELFFGEGSRLTVL.

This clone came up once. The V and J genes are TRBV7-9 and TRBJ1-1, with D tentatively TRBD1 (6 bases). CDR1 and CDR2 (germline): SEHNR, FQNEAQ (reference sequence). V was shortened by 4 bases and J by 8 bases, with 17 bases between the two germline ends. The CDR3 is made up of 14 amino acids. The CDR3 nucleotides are TGTGCCAGCAGCTCACGGACAGCTTCGGAGGAAGCTTTCTTT. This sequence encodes CASSSRTASEEAFF.

CDR3 region: CAWKGQSNQPQHF. CDR3 bases: TGTGCCTGGAAGGGACAGAGCAATCAGCCCCAGCATTTT. V gene TRBV30 combines with J gene TRBJ1-5; 7 nucleotides agree with TRBD1. Trimming at V came to 4 bases and at J to 1 base, leaving 1 base not matched to a gene. The CDR3 consists of 13 residues. Germline-derived CDR1 and CDR2 are GTSNPN and SVGIG (reference sequence).

This chain's CDR3 is CATSREPIQETQYF. CDR3 bases: TGTGCCACCAGCAGAGAACCAATCCAAGAGACCCAGTACTTC. The V and J genes are TRBV15 and TRBJ2-5; D is unclear. Trimming shortened V by 0 bases and J by 1 base, and 6 bases separated the two germline ends. The CDR3 totals 14 residues. Germline assignment: CDR1 LNHNV and CDR2 YYDKDF (reference sequence).

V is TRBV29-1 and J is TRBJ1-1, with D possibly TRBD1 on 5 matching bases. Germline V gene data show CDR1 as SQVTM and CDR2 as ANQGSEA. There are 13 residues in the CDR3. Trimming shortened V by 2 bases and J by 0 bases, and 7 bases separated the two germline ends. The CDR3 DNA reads TGCAGCGTTGAACTCAGGGTGAACACTGAAGCTTTCTTT. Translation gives CSVELRVNTEAFF. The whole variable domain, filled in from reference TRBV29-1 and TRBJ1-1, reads SAVISQKPSRDICQRGTSLTIQCQVDSQVTMMFWYRQQPGQSLTLIATANQGSEATYESGFVIDKFPISRPNLTFSTLTVSNMSPEDSSIYLCSVELRVNTEAFFGQGTRLTVV.

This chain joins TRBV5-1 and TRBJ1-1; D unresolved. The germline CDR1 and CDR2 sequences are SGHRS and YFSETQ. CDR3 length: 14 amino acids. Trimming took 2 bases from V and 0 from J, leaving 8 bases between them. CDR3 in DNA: TGCGCCAGCAGCTTCGACGGGATGAACACTGAAGCTTTCTTT. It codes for CASSFDGMNTEAFF.

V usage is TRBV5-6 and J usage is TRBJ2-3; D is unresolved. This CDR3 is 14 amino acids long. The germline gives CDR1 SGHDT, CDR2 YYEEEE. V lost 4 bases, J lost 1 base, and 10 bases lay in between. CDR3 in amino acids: CASSPPGGTDTQYF. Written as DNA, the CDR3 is TGTGCCAGCAGCCCGCCGGGTGGCACAGATACGCAGTATTTT.

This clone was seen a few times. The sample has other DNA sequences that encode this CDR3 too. The chain's CDR3 is CASSVTGGWETQYF. The CDR3 DNA follows: TGTGCCAGCAGCGTTACAGGGGGCTGGGAGACCCAGTACTTC. The chain carries TRBV9 and TRBJ2-5; 9 nucleotides agree with TRBD1. V lost 2 bases and J lost 5; bases outside the gene matches: 4. Germline CDR1 SGDLS, CDR2 YYNGEE. This CDR3 is 14 amino acids long.